The rows below give T cell receptor beta chains drawn from one sample of a study of cytomegalovirus exposure and HLA in healthy donors. The method was immunoSEQ multiplex PCR; TCRdb's version includes in-frame clones alone and lacks a portion of them. The sample holds around 200,000 clones, approximately 86% seen once. The sequencing input was PBMCs. These receptor sequences come from a woman under 40 in good health and CMV-seronegative. The CDR3 runs from the conserved cysteine through the conserved F or W. D genes are given only for firm matches. Rows may omit the clone size; those that give it use once, few, many or a size class.

v_gene	j_gene	d_gene	abundance	CDR3aa	CDR3nt
TRBV7-2	TRBJ2-1	TRBD2	once	CASSRTSGSYEQFF	TGTGCCAGCAGCAGGACTAGCGGGAGCTATGAGCAGTTCTTC
TRBV11-2	TRBJ2-7	TRBD2	NA	CASSLILAGFTYEQYF	TGTGCCAGCAGTTTAATTTTAGCGGGATTCACCTACGAGCAGTACTTC
TRBV2	TRBJ2-4	NA	NA	CASRTAGAKNIQYF	TGTGCCAGCCGGACAGCGGGGGCCAAAAACATTCAGTACTTC
TRBV6-6	TRBJ2-7	NA	NA	CASSGFLEQYF	TGTGCCAGTTCAGGGTTTCTGGAGCAGTACTTC
TRBV4-1	TRBJ2-5	TRBD2	once	CASSPGLAKVQGETQYF	TGCGCCAGCAGCCCGGGACTAGCAAAAGTTCAGGGAGAGACCCAGTACTTC
TRBV5-1	TRBJ2-1	NA	NA	CASSLIADNEQFF	TGCGCCAGCAGCTTGATAGCGGACAATGAGCAGTTCTTC
TRBV18	TRBJ2-5	NA	NA	CASSPGEFETQYF	TGTGCCAGCTCACCCGGGGAGTTTGAGACCCAGTACTTC
TRBV28	TRBJ1-2	NA	NA	CASSLNIGDVSSGYTF	TGTGCCAGCAGTTTAAATATCGGGGATGTGTCGAGTGGCTACACCTTC
TRBV6-6	TRBJ2-1	NA	NA	CASSYSPRFNNEQFF	TGTGCCAGCAGTTACTCGCCGAGGTTCAACAATGAGCAGTTCTTC
TRBV18	TRBJ2-7	TRBD2	NA	CASSGTSGYEQYF	TGTGCCAGCTCCGGGACTAGCGGGTACGAGCAGTACTTC
TRBV19	TRBJ2-1	NA	NA	CASSRYNEQFF	TGTGCCAGTAGCCGGTACAATGAGCAGTTCTTC
TRBV9	TRBJ1-2	NA	NA	CASSAGGVGRYGYTF	TGTGCCAGCAGCGCCGGGGGGGTGGGCCGCTATGGCTACACCTTC
TRBV7-9	TRBJ2-1	NA	NA	CASSLGASNEQFF	TGTGCCAGCAGCTTAGGAGCTAGTAATGAGCAGTTCTTC
TRBV7-3	TRBJ2-7	TRBD1	NA	CASSPGTDYEQYF	TGTGCCAGCAGCCCCGGGACAGACTACGAGCAGTACTTC
TRBV7-2	TRBJ1-1	NA	NA	CASSQDRMNTEAFF	TGTGCCAGCAGCCAAGACAGGATGAACACTGAAGCTTTCTTT